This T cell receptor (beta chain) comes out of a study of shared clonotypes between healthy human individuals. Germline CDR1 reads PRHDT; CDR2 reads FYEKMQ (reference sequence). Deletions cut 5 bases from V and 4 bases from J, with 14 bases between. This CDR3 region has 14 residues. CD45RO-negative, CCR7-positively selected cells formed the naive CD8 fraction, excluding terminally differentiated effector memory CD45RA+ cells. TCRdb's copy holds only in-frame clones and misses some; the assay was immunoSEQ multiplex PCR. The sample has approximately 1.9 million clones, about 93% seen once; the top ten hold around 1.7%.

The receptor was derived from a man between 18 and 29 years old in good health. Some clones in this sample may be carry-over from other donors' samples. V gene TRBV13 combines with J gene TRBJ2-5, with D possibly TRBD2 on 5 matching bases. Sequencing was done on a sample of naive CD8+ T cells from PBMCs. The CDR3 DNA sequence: TGTGCCAGCAGCCCCTGGGGAGCACGAGAGACCCAGTACTTC. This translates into CASSPWGARETQYF.